These T cell receptor beta chains were read from a single sample in a study of T-cell reconstitution after alpha-beta-depleted transplantation in children. Each CDR3 protein is one row after TCRdb ran MiXCR on the PCR reads. The sample shows about 300,000 distinct CDR3 sequences, 7.5% to 9% of them seen only once. The material sequenced was peripheral blood, taken 360 days after TCRalphabeta/CD19-depleted stem cell transplant. The receptor source for this set is a female patient between 2 and 15 years old who had a stem cell transplant for Fanconi anemia, so the T cells may come from the graft donor. The CDR3 runs from the conserved cysteine through the conserved F or W. The D gene is left open where the match is weak. Size tells how often a clone was seen (once, few, many) or the class of an expanded clone, and some rows leave it out.

.	14	many	TRBV15	TRBJ1-1	TGTGCCACCAGCAGACAGCTAGAGAACACTGAAGCTTTCTTT	CATSRQLENTEAFF
TRBD2	16	.	TRBV19	TRBJ2-5	TGTGCCAGTAGTACCACCGGGACTAGCGGTTGGGAGACCCAGTACTTC	CASSTTGTSGWETQYF
.	15	.	TRBV28	TRBJ2-1	TGTGCCAGCAGTTCCGCGGGACGGCTATACAATGAGCAGTTCTTC	CASSSAGRLYNEQFF
TRBD1	16	few	TRBV5-1	TRBJ1-1	TGCGCCAGCAGCTTGGGACAGGGGAGGTCGAACACTGAAGCTTTCTTT	CASSLGQGRSNTEAFF
.	15	few	TRBV3-1	TRBJ2-1	TGTGCCAGCAGCCATGAGCTCCTTCGCTACAATGAGCAGTTCTTC	CASSHELLRYNEQFF
TRBD1	16	few	TRBV11-2	TRBJ1-1	TGTGCCAGCAGCTTAGGCCGGGACAGGAAAAACACTGAAGCTTTCTTT	CASSLGRDRKNTEAFF
TRBD1	16	many	TRBV5-1	TRBJ2-6	TGCGCCAGCAACCGGACAGGGCACTCTGGGGCCAACGTCCTGACTTTC	CASNRTGHSGANVLTF
.	13	.	TRBV6-5	TRBJ1-2	TGTGCCAGCAGTTACTCACCGGGGGCGGGCTACACCTTC	CASSYSPGAGYTF
.	12	.	TRBV24-1	TRBJ2-3	TGTGCCACCAGCTTCGGGACAGATACGCAGTATTTT	CATSFGTDTQYF
.	15	.	TRBV7-3	TRBJ2-3	TGTGCCAGCAGCTTCTCAATGAGGGGCACAGATACGCAGTATTTT	CASSFSMRGTDTQYF
.	15	.	TRBV5-5	TRBJ2-7	TGTGCCAGCAGCTTGGGTGGGGGGGCAGGCTACGAGCAGTACTTC	CASSLGGGAGYEQYF
.	14	many	TRBV7-2	TRBJ2-1	TGTGCCAGCAGCTTAATCCCTATCTACAATGAGCAGTTCTTC	CASSLIPIYNEQFF
.	15	many	TRBV24-1	TRBJ2-3	TGTGCCACCAGTGGGGCGACAGCGTACACAGATACGCAGTATTTT	CATSGATAYTDTQYF
.	14	many	TRBV12-3/TRBV12-4	TRBJ2-1	TGTGCCAGCAGTTTTCTCGGGAAGGGGGATGAGCAGTTCTTC	CASSFLGKGDEQFF
TRBD1	15	many	TRBV28	TRBJ1-6	TGTGCCAGCGGGACAGGGCTGAGGGGTAATTCACCCCTCCACTTT	CASGTGLRGNSPLHF
.	15	many	TRBV2	TRBJ2-1	TGTGCCAGCAGTGAGGAGGGGGGCTCCTACAATGAGCAGTTCTTC	CASSEEGGSYNEQFF
.	16	many	TRBV4-1	TRBJ2-2	TGCGCCAGCAGCCATCACCAGACAGGGAACACCGGGGAGCTGTTTTTT	CASSHHQTGNTGELFF
.	14	many	TRBV20-1	TRBJ1-4	TGCAGTGCTAGAGATCTTCGAACGGCTGGGGGACTGTTTTTT	CSARDLRTAGGLFF
.	14	many	TRBV9	TRBJ2-7	TGTGCCAGCAGCGTAGCCGGTGGGGGAACCGAGCAGTACTTC	CASSVAGGGTEQYF
TRBD2	16	many	TRBV5-1	TRBJ2-7	TGCGCCAGCAGTACAGGACTAGCCCCCTTCTCCTACGAGCAGTACTTC	CASSTGLAPFSYEQYF
TRBD1	14	.	TRBV7-3	TRBJ2-7	TGTGCCAGCAGCTTAACGGGACAGGGGGCTAAGCAGTACTTC	CASSLTGQGAKQYF
.	15	.	TRBV5-4	TRBJ2-5	TGTGCCAGCAGCTTGTCCCCCCGGGGGCAAGAGACCCAGTACTTC	CASSLSPRGQETQYF
TRBD1	17	many	TRBV29-1	TRBJ2-1	TGCAGCGTTGAAAGGGACTTTAGGGACAGGGGGCTTAATGAGCAGTTCTTC	CSVERDFRDRGLNEQFF
TRBD2	14	many	TRBV7-2	TRBJ2-1	TGTGCCAGCAGGACGGGACTAGCGGGTAATGAGCAGTTCTTC	CASRTGLAGNEQFF
TRBD1	14	few	TRBV30	TRBJ2-7	TGTGCCTGGACCGTCAGGGGGCTAATCTACGAGCAGTACTTC	CAWTVRGLIYEQYF
TRBD1	15	many	TRBV5-1	TRBJ2-5	TGCGCCAGCAGCTTACGGACAGGGGCGGCAGAGACCCAGTACTTC	CASSLRTGAAETQYF
.	17	many	TRBV4-2	TRBJ2-2	TGTGCCAGCAGCCAACAGAATCCACGGATCACACGGGGGGAGCTGTTTTTT	CASSQQNPRITRGELFF
TRBD1	14	few	TRBV7-9	TRBJ2-5	TGTGCCAGCAGCTGGGGGACAGGGAAGGAGACCCAGTACTTC	CASSWGTGKETQYF
.	12	few	TRBV18	TRBJ2-5	TGTGCCAGCTCACGGGAGCAGGGGACCCAGTACTTC	CASSREQGTQYF
TRBD2	15	many	TRBV6-4	TRBJ2-3	TGTGCCAGCAGTGAGGGGACTAGCGGTCCAGATACGCAGTATTTT	CASSEGTSGPDTQYF
.	16	.	TRBV7-8	TRBJ1-5	TGTGCCAGCCTCAAAGTGGGTTGGGATGGCAATCAGCCCCAGCATTTT	CASLKVGWDGNQPQHF
.	13	many	TRBV5-1	TRBJ2-2	TGCGCCAGCACGGAACAGGCAACCGGGGAGCTGTTTTTT	CASTEQATGELFF
.	14	.	TRBV6-7	TRBJ1-4	TGTGCCAATAATTTTGGACAGCTCAATGAAAAACTGTTTTTT	CANNFGQLNEKLFF
TRBD1	14	many	TRBV12-3/TRBV12-4	TRBJ1-6	TGTGCCAGCAGTTTTCAGGGGGGTAATTCACCCCTCCACTTT	CASSFQGGNSPLHF
TRBD1	14	many	TRBV12-3/TRBV12-4	TRBJ2-7	TGTGCCAGCACGCATCAGACAGGGGAGGACGAGCAGTACTTC	CASTHQTGEDEQYF
.	18	.	TRBV20-1	TRBJ2-6	TGCAGTGCTAGAGATCAGTCAGGGGCAACTTCTGGGGCCAACGTCCTGACTTTC	CSARDQSGATSGANVLTF
.	12	many	TRBV10-3	TRBJ2-2	TGTGCCCATCAGGGGAGCACCGGGGAGCTGTTTTTT	CAHQGSTGELFF
TRBD1	16	few	TRBV5-1	TRBJ1-3	TGCGCCAGCAGCACGGGGACAGCGGGCGCTGGAAACACCATATATTTT	CASSTGTAGAGNTIYF
.	11	few	TRBV6-5	TRBJ1-3	TGTGCCAGCAGTGGGGCCGCGGAAGAACATTTT	CASSGAAEEHF
.	13	.	TRBV3-1	TRBJ2-7	TGTGCCAGCAGTCCAAGGGCGGGCTACGAGCAGTACTTC	CASSPRAGYEQYF
.	13	many	TRBV20-1	TRBJ2-2	TGCAGTGCTTCCACCTCTATCACCGGGGAGCTGTTTTTT	CSASTSITGELFF
.	15	.	TRBV2	TRBJ2-1	TGTGCCAGCAGTGAGCGGATCCGCTCCTACAATGAGCAGTTCTTC	CASSERIRSYNEQFF
TRBD2	15	many	TRBV5-1	TRBJ2-1	TGCGCCAGCAGCTTGAACGGGGGGGCCTACAATGAGCAGTTCTTC	CASSLNGGAYNEQFF
TRBD2	15	.	TRBV20-1	TRBJ2-3	TGCAGTGCTAGGAGACTAGCGGCACTCACAGATACGCAGTATTTT	CSARRLAALTDTQYF
TRBD2	16	medium-sized	TRBV25-1	TRBJ2-3	TGTGCCAGCAGTGAACCGGGACTAGCTAGCACAGATACGCAGTATTTT	CASSEPGLASTDTQYF
.	14	many	TRBV12-3/TRBV12-4	TRBJ2-3	TGTGCCAGCAGTTTAATCTCGAATCTGGATACGCAGTATTTT	CASSLISNLDTQYF
.	15	.	TRBV5-6	TRBJ2-6	TGTGCCAGCAGCTTGGTCGGGACTGGGGCCAACGTCCTGACTTTC	CASSLVGTGANVLTF
TRBD2	15	many	TRBV5-1	TRBJ2-3	TGCGCCAGCAGCTACCTAGCGGGAGGCACAGATACGCAGTATTTT	CASSYLAGGTDTQYF
.	16	.	TRBV18	TRBJ2-5	TGTGCCAGCTCACCAGATGGTCTGCAGCTCCAAGAGACCCAGTACTTC	CASSPDGLQLQETQYF
.	14	many	TRBV19	TRBJ1-1	TGTGCCAGTAGTCAGGGACCACCAGGGGCTGAAGCTTTCTTT	CASSQGPPGAEAFF
.	16	few	TRBV7-8	TRBJ2-7	TGTGCCAGCAGCTTACTTCGGAAGGGAAGGTCCTACGAGCAGTACTTC	CASSLLRKGRSYEQYF
TRBD2	17	few	TRBV4-2	TRBJ2-1	TGTGCCAGCAGCCAAGATCTAGCGGGGGGGAGATACAATGAGCAGTTCTTC	CASSQDLAGGRYNEQFF
.	13	many	TRBV10-2	TRBJ2-2	TGCGCCAGCAGGAAGGAGGCGGCCGGGGAGCTGTTTTTT	CASRKEAAGELFF
TRBD2	12	.	TRBV6-5	TRBJ2-1	TGTGCCAGCAGCCTCCCCGGGGGGAAGCAGTTCTTC	CASSLPGGKQFF
TRBD1	17	.	TRBV24-1	TRBJ2-5	TGTGCCACCAGTGATATCCCGAGAGGGGGCAACCAAGAGACCCAGTACTTC	CATSDIPRGGNQETQYF
.	15	many	TRBV28	TRBJ2-3	TGTGCCAGCACCTCGACTCTCACTAGCACAGATACGCAGTATTTT	CASTSTLTSTDTQYF
TRBD2	15	many	TRBV7-9	TRBJ2-1	TGTGCCAGCAGCTTAGTGCGGGGGGTCTACAATGAGCAGTTCTTC	CASSLVRGVYNEQFF
.	15	many	TRBV12-5	TRBJ1-3	TGTGCTAGTGGTCCCTCGAGGGGGTCTGGAAACACCATATATTTT	CASGPSRGSGNTIYF